Following are 14 T cell receptor beta chains from one sample sequenced in a study of cytomegalovirus exposure and HLA in healthy donors. PCR was performed using 60 Vbeta and 13 Jbeta primers. Profiled with immunoSEQ multiplex PCR; TCRdb holds only in-frame clones, not every one. Of approximately 100,000 clones listed, 50% to 65% are singletons. The sequenced material came from PBMCs. These TCRs come from a man aged 25 to 45 in good health and CMV-seropositive.

The V call is TRBV10-3, the J call TRBJ2-7, with 10 bases identical to TRBD1. The CDR3 is 15 amino acids. The V gene end was trimmed by 3 bases and the J gene end by 4 bases; junction bases not matched to a gene: 6. The germline V gene encodes CDR1 ENHRY and CDR2 SYGVKD. Here the CDR3 DNA reads TGTGCCATCAGTGACTTGGGACAGGGGCTTTACGAGCAGTACTTC. It codes for CAISDLGQGLYEQYF.

The chain couples TRBV29-1 to TRBJ1-2; no definite D call. CDR3 length: 12 amino acids. Germline values: CDR1 SQVTM, CDR2 ANQGSEA. Trimming pared 5 bases from V and 4 bases from J, leaving 11 bases between. CDR3 coding DNA: TGCAGCGTTCCCAGGCTCTCCTATGGCTACACCTTC. Translated, it gives CSVPRLSYGYTF. Full variable domain (outside the CDR3, taken from reference TRBV29-1 and TRBJ1-2): SAVISQKPSRDICQRGTSLTIQCQVDSQVTMMFWYRQQPGQSLTLIATANQGSEATYESGFVIDKFPISRPNLTFSTLTVSNMSPEDSSIYLCSVPRLSYGYTFGSGTRLTVV.

The chain uses TRBV6-6 and TRBJ2-3; weak D call: TRBD2 (5 bases). CDR1 MNHNY and CDR2 SVGAGI come from the germline V gene (reference sequence). The V end was cut by 7 bases, the J end by 5 bases, with 7 bases between. The CDR3 loop spans 11 amino acids. The CDR3 DNA reads TGTGCCAGCAAGAGGGAAGATACGCAGTATTTT. This encodes CASKREDTQYF.

The chain recombines TRBV11-3 with TRBJ2-5; 7 bases are a match to TRBD1. With 6 bases clipped from V and 1 base from J, the junction kept 2 bases outside the gene matches. The length of the CDR3 is 13 residues. Germline V gene sequence: CDR1 SGHNT, CDR2 YENEEA. The CDR3 DNA sequence: TGTGCCAGCAGTAGGGACAGCCAAGAGACCCAGTACTTC. Its protein is CASSRDSQETQYF. Combining the CDR3 with reference TRBV11-3 and TRBJ2-5 gives the whole variable domain EAGVVQSPRYKIIEKKQPVAFWCNPISGHNTLYWYLQNLGQGPELLIRYENEEAVDDSQLPKDRFSAERLKGVDSTLKIQPAELGDSAVYLCASSRDSQETQYFGPGTRLLVL.

The CDR3 region is CASQAGENTEAFF. The CDR3 DNA reads TGTGCCAGCCAGGCGGGCGAGAACACTGAAGCTTTCTTT. This chain links TRBV2 with TRBJ1-1; D ambiguous. CDR3 length: 13 amino acids. The germline V and J ends were trimmed by 8 bases and 1 base, with 11 bases remaining between them. CDR1 is SNHLY and CDR2 is FYNNEI in the germline V gene.

The V and J genes are TRBV27 and TRBJ2-1, with 8 bases lining up with TRBD2. Per the germline V gene, CDR1 is MNHEY and CDR2 is SMNVEV (reference sequence). This CDR3 contains 16 residues. The J segment lost 4 bases and the V segment lost 3 bases, leaving 8 bases of the junction unmatched. CDR3 coding DNA: TGTGCCAGCAGTTTCGGTAGGCGGGGGGTTTACAATGAGCAGTTCTTC. It encodes CASSFGRRGVYNEQFF.

The chain is built from TRBV11-3 and TRBJ2-5; the match to TRBD1 covers 8 bases. After removal of 4 bases from V and 5 bases from J, the junction contained 3 bases not matched to a gene. This CDR3 region has 13 residues. Per the germline V gene, CDR1 is SGHNT and CDR2 is YENEEA. In DNA form, the CDR3 reads TGTGCCAGCAGCTCCGGACAGGGCGAGACCCAGTACTTC. Encoded protein: CASSSGQGETQYF.

The CDR3 coding sequence is TGTGCTAGTGGTACGGGTGGGACAGGGCTGGCAACTAATGAAAAACTGTTTTTT. Its protein product is CASGTGGTGLATNEKLFF. The chain is built from TRBV12-5 and TRBJ1-4; 9 bases fit TRBD1. Germline CDR1 LGHNT, CDR2 FRNRAP. This CDR3 has 18 residues. V trimming: 5 bases; J trimming: 0 bases; junction bases outside the gene matches: 10.

This chain uses TRBV27 with TRBJ1-3, with a tentative D call TRBD1 (5 bases). The CDR3 runs 15 residues. Germline values: CDR1 MNHEY, CDR2 SMNVEV (reference sequence). V gave up 6 bases and J gave up 0 bases, with 12 bases separating them. The CDR3 sequence is CASRDTSSSGNTIYF. CDR3 DNA: TGTGCCAGCAGGGACACCTCGAGCTCTGGAAACACCATATATTTT.

The V and J genes are TRBV5-1 and TRBJ1-2; the D gene is possibly TRBD1 (5 bases). CDR3 length: 15 amino acids. Germline CDR1 reads SGHRS; CDR2 reads YFSETQ. V lost 4 bases and J 1 base, leaving 14 bases between the germline ends. CDR3 nucleotide sequence: TGCGCCAGCAGCCCGGACACCCCTCTTAACTATGGCTACACCTTC. As protein: CASSPDTPLNYGYTF.

This clone was seen a single time. The CDR3, as DNA: TGTGCCAGTAGTGAAGTCCCCTACGAGCAGTACTTC. Protein product: CASSEVPYEQYF. The rearrangement joins TRBV19 to TRBJ2-5, with unresolved D. The J call may be incorrect, as the DNA end agrees better with TRBJ2-7. The CDR3 runs 12 residues. Looked up from germline, CDR1 is LNHDA and CDR2 is SQIVND (reference sequence).

This chain joins TRBV27 and TRBJ1-4, with 12 bases matching TRBD1. The CDR3 consists of 16 residues. The trim removed 6 bases at V and 5 bases at J, leaving 7 bases unmatched. The germline gives CDR1 MNHEY, CDR2 SMNVEV (reference sequence). The DNA of the CDR3 is TGTGCCAGCAGGCCCGTCGGGACAGGGGGCAATGAAAAACTGTTTTTT. It codes for CASRPVGTGGNEKLFF.

The sample holds one count of this clone. The gene calls are TRBV6-1 and TRBJ2-2, with 10 bases identical to TRBD2. The V gene's germline CDR1 is MNHNS and CDR2 SASEGT. The V segment lost 4 bases and the J segment 8 bases; nucleotides outside the gene matches: 10. CDR3 length equals 16 residues. CDR3 sequence: CASSGGAGGLLGELFF. CDR3 in DNA: TGTGCCAGCAGTGGAGGAGCGGGGGGGCTCTTGGGGGAGCTGTTTTTT.

There are a few counts of this clone. The chain carries TRBV11-2 and TRBJ2-1; 8 bases map to TRBD2. Losses at the gene ends were 1 base for V and 5 bases for J; bases not matched to a gene: 10. The germline V gene has CDR1 SGHAT and CDR2 FQNNGV. This CDR3 has 17 amino acids. The CDR3, as DNA: TGTGCCAGCAGCTTAGTCACGGGGGGGCTACCGGACAATGAGCAGTTCTTC. Its protein product is CASSLVTGGLPDNEQFF.